This entry lists 14 T cell receptor beta chains sequenced from one sample in a study of cytomegalovirus exposure and HLA in healthy donors. PCR involved 60 Vbeta and 13 Jbeta primers. Sequenced by immunoSEQ multiplex PCR; TCRdb stores in-frame clones only, minus some. This sample has around 200,000 clones; 65% to 90% occur once, and the top ten carry more than 0.25%. Sequenced material: PBMCs. These receptors all come from a woman in her 30s in good health and CMV-seronegative.

The rearrangement uses TRBV28 and TRBJ1-3; TRBD1 is a possible D gene (6 bases). The V end lost 5 bases, the J end lost 2 bases, and 16 bases lay between the germline ends. CDR1 is MDHEN, CDR2 SYDVKM, per germline. This CDR3 is built from 16 residues. The CDR3 spells CASSPHRVDPGNTIYF. The CDR3 nucleotides are TGTGCCAGCAGTCCCCACAGGGTAGACCCTGGAAACACCATATATTTT.

The chain has TRBV19 and TRBJ2-5; 7 bases are shared with TRBD2. The CDR3 has 13 amino acids. Unmatched junction bases numbered 9, after V lost 7 bases and J lost 7 bases. The V gene's germline CDR1 is LNHDA and CDR2 SQIVND (reference sequence). CDR3 bases: TGTGCCAGTAACGGCGGGAGCGGCGTGACCCAGTACTTC. It encodes CASNGGSGVTQYF.

The J gene is TRBJ2-3, the V gene TRBV5-1; 11 nucleotides align to TRBD2. In germline, CDR1 is SGHRS, CDR2 YFSETQ. V shed 0 bases, J shed 2 bases, and the junction held 5 bases outside the gene matches. This CDR3 is 17 amino acids long. The CDR3 loop is CASSLAGLAVNTDTQYF. CDR3 bases: TGCGCCAGCAGCTTGGCGGGACTAGCGGTGAACACAGATACGCAGTATTTT.

The genes are TRBV29-1 and TRBJ2-7, with TRBD1 identical over 10 bases. The V gene end was trimmed by 7 bases and the J gene end by 1 base; junction bases not matched to a gene: 7. This CDR3 region has 14 residues. CDR1 is SQVTM, CDR2 ANQGSEA, per germline. CDR3 nucleotides: TGCAGCGCCCGGACAGGGGGTGCGTCCTACGAGCAGTACTTC. Amino acid sequence: CSARTGGASYEQYF.

The chain employs TRBV5-1 and TRBJ2-5; the D gene is possibly TRBD2 (6 bases). Germline V lookup: CDR1 SGHRS, CDR2 YFSETQ. V lost 4 bases to trimming and J lost 4 bases, with 14 bases between them. The CDR3 covers 14 residues. The CDR3 loop is CASSQEGGGETQYF. In nucleotides, the CDR3 is TGCGCCAGCAGCCAAGAGGGAGGCGGAGAGACCCAGTACTTC.

This sequence joins TRBV10-1 and TRBJ2-1, with D perhaps TRBD2 (5 bases). CDR3 length: 16 amino acids. Between the trimmed V and J ends, which lost 0 bases and 0 bases, there was a span of 9 bases. Germline assignment: CDR1 WNHNN and CDR2 SYGVQD (reference sequence). In DNA form, the CDR3 reads TGCGCCAGCAGTGAGTCGGTGGGAGACTCCTACAATGAGCAGTTCTTC. It yields the protein CASSESVGDSYNEQFF.

V gene TRBV6-1 combines with J gene TRBJ1-1, with D uncertain. CDR1 is MNHNS and CDR2 is SASEGT in the germline V gene. Between the trimmed V and J ends, which lost 5 bases and 2 bases, there was a span of 6 bases. This CDR3 region has 12 residues. The CDR3 sequence is CASSRANTEAFF. CDR3 coding DNA: TGTGCCAGCAGTCGCGCCAACACTGAAGCTTTCTTT.

The chain links TRBV10-3 to TRBJ1-5; the D gene is possibly TRBD1 (6 bases). Germline CDR1 and CDR2: ENHRY and SYGVKD. The CDR3 sequence is 15 residues long. The V end lost 5 bases, the J end lost 1 base, and 12 bases lay between the germline ends. The CDR3 DNA sequence: TGTGCCATCAGTTCCCAGGGGCTAAGCAATCAGCCCCAGCATTTT. Translation gives CAISSQGLSNQPQHF.

The chain recombines TRBV2 with TRBJ2-7; possible D gene TRBD2, 6 bases. Germline loops: CDR1 SNHLY, CDR2 FYNNEI. V was shortened by 5 bases and J by 3 bases, with 11 bases between the two germline ends. This CDR3 contains 13 residues. The CDR3 DNA reads TGTGCCAGCAGTCTAGCGTTATTCTACGAGCAGTACTTC. Translating gives CASSLALFYEQYF.

The rearrangement uses TRBV5-6 and TRBJ2-3, with 9 positions matching TRBD1. With 4 bases clipped from V and 2 bases from J, the junction kept 8 bases outside the gene matches. Germline V gene lookup returns CDR1 SGHDT and CDR2 YYEEEE. CDR3 length: 16 residues. The chain's CDR3 is CASSLPRDRATDTQYF. For the CDR3, the DNA is TGTGCCAGCAGCCTCCCCCGGGACAGGGCCACAGATACGCAGTATTTT.

This chain joins TRBV6-1 and TRBJ1-4; 9 bases line up with TRBD1. V was pared by 2 bases and J by 4 bases, with 5 bases of the junction left unmatched. Germline values: CDR1 MNHNS, CDR2 SASEGT. CDR3 length: 16 amino acids. The CDR3 DNA reads TGTGCCAGCAGTGAAAACCCGGGACAGGGTAATGAAAAACTGTTTTTT. This sequence encodes CASSENPGQGNEKLFF.

CDR3 sequence (DNA): TGTGCCAGCAGTGAATCCGGCAGGGCAAGGGCCCAGTACTTC. It translates to CASSESGRARAQYF. The chain has TRBV2 and TRBJ2-5; a possible D gene is TRBD1 (5 bases). Trimming removed 2 bases at V and 9 bases at J, with 16 bases between. The CDR3 runs 14 residues. Germline-derived CDR1 and CDR2 are SNHLY and FYNNEI.

The chain has TRBV27 and TRBJ1-2; D uncertain. V shed 5 bases and J shed 6 bases, with 16 bases lying between them. CDR3 length equals 14 residues. Per germline, CDR1 MNHEY and CDR2 SMNVEV (reference sequence). CDR3 sequence reads: CASSPLISGHGYTF. CDR3 nucleotides: TGTGCCAGCAGTCCTCTTATCAGTGGCCATGGCTACACCTTC.

The chain recombines TRBV18 with TRBJ2-7, with D tentatively TRBD1 (6 bases). Germline CDR1 and CDR2: KGHSH and LQKENI. V was clipped by 1 base and J by 1 base, with 14 bases between them. The CDR3 has 16 amino acids. CDR3 coding DNA: TGTGCCAGCTCACCACTTCCCGGACAGACTTCCTACGAGCAGTACTTC. Protein sequence: CASSPLPGQTSYEQYF.